These 20 T cell receptor beta chains originate from one sample sequenced in a study of blood T cell repertoires in COVID-19. TCRdb's table, derived via immunoSEQ multiplex PCR, lists solely in-frame clones and lacks some. This sample carries under 400,000 clones, more than 70% of them seen once, and the ten largest clones take 1%. Sequenced material: PBMCs or T cells enriched from blood (not recorded which). These receptors all come from a woman aged 25 to 45 who had been exposed to COVID-19.

This chain uses TRBV7-8 with TRBJ2-4, with D possibly matching TRBD2 (6 bases). The germline V and J ends were trimmed by 1 base and 7 bases, with 11 bases remaining between them. From germline, CDR1 is SGHVS and CDR2 FQNEAQ. CDR3 length: 14 amino acids. CDR3 sequence reads: CASSLEGGSNIQYF. Written as DNA, the CDR3 is TGTGCCAGCAGCTTAGAGGGAGGTTCGAACATTCAGTACTTC.

This clone has just a few counts. The V call is TRBV28, the J call TRBJ1-5, with 8 nucleotides matching TRBD1. The CDR3 has 13 amino acids. The junction had 5 bases not matched to a gene; V was cut back by 11 bases and J by 2 bases. Germline V gene sequence: CDR1 MDHEN, CDR2 SYDVKM. The CDR3 nucleotides read TGTGCCGGGCGGGGACAGGGCAATCAGCCCCAGCATTTT. Protein: CAGRGQGNQPQHF.

This clone has just a few counts. The rearrangement joins TRBV10-3 to TRBJ1-1; D may be TRBD1 (6 bases). V lost 2 bases, J lost 1 base, and 14 bases lay in between. The CDR3 length is 16 residues. Germline V gene lookup returns CDR1 ENHRY and CDR2 SYGVKD. DNA of the CDR3: TGTGCCATCAGTGAGCCCCCAAAGACAGGGAACACTGAAGCTTTCTTT. Amino acids: CAISEPPKTGNTEAFF.

This chain connects TRBV19 to TRBJ1-1, with a weak D call TRBD1 (6 bases). The CDR3 contains 13 residues. In germline, CDR1 is LNHDA, CDR2 SQIVND (reference sequence). V shed 3 bases and J shed 1 base, with 6 bases lying between them. DNA of the CDR3: TGTGCCAGTAGTATGGGACAGAACACTGAAGCTTTCTTT. Residues: CASSMGQNTEAFF.

In its sample, this clone was seen a few times. The V call is TRBV27, the J call TRBJ2-1; TRBD2 matches at 11 bases. Trimming took 6 bases from V and 3 from J; bases not matched to a gene: 4. The CDR3 has 15 residues. Germline V lookup: CDR1 MNHEY, CDR2 SMNVEV (reference sequence). The CDR3 reads CASSRLAGNYNEQFF. As DNA, the CDR3 is TGTGCCAGCAGCAGACTAGCGGGAAACTACAATGAGCAGTTCTTC.

CDR3 nucleotides: TGCGCCAGCAGCTTGCAGGGGGCTGGCACTGAAGCTTTCTTT. Encoded protein: CASSLQGAGTEAFF. The chain uses TRBV5-1 and TRBJ1-1; 8 nucleotides agree with TRBD1. The junction had 3 bases not matched to a gene; V was cut back by 1 base and J by 4 bases. CDR3 length: 14 residues. Looked up from germline, CDR1 is SGHRS and CDR2 is YFSETQ.

This chain connects TRBV2 to TRBJ2-5; no clear D gene. Germline loops: CDR1 SNHLY, CDR2 FYNNEI. The CDR3 is 13 residues long. The V and J ends lost 3 bases and 2 bases respectively, with 7 bases between them. The CDR3 protein is CASSEARQETQYF. The CDR3, as DNA: TGTGCCAGCAGTGAGGCTCGACAAGAGACCCAGTACTTC.

The chain uses TRBV7-8 and TRBJ1-2; 8 nucleotides line up with TRBD1. The CDR3 has 15 amino acids. The trim removed 4 bases at V and 5 bases at J, leaving 9 bases unmatched. Germline V gives CDR1 SGHVS, CDR2 FQNEAQ. CDR3 sequence (DNA): TGTGCCAGCAGCTATCAGGACAGGGCCTTGTATGGCTACACCTTC. Protein product: CASSYQDRALYGYTF.

The chain carries TRBV10-1 and TRBJ2-1; D is ambiguous. The ends were cut back, 2 bases at V and 4 bases at J, with 9 bases in the middle. There are 14 residues in the CDR3. Germline V gene sequence: CDR1 WNHNN, CDR2 SYGVQD (reference sequence). The CDR3, as DNA: TGCGCCAGCAGTGAGCCGGAGCATTACAATGAGCAGTTCTTC. Its translation: CASSEPEHYNEQFF.

V gene TRBV19 combines with J gene TRBJ1-5, with D unclear. Germline V gene data show CDR1 as LNHDA and CDR2 as SQIVND (reference sequence). The CDR3 has 16 residues. Trimming pared 5 bases from V and 6 bases from J, leaving 20 bases between. CDR3 in DNA: TGTGCCAGTAGTGGGTTGCCGGCAGGATTTTTTCAGCCCCAGCATTTT. Translated: CASSGLPAGFFQPQHF.

The table lists this clone with a count of one. This chain joins TRBV11-2 and TRBJ1-1; TRBD1 matches at 7 bases. Germline-derived CDR1 and CDR2 are SGHAT and FQNNGV. The CDR3 is 15 amino acids. V lost 3 bases and J lost 5; bases outside the gene matches: 9. CDR3 residues: CASSFEGTGATEAFF. CDR3 coding DNA: TGTGCCAGCAGCTTTGAGGGAACAGGGGCGACTGAAGCTTTCTTT. The whole variable domain, filled in from reference TRBV11-2 and TRBJ1-1, reads EAGVAQSPRYKIIEKRQSVAFWCNPISGHATLYWYQQILGQGPKLLIQFQNNGVVDDSQLPKDRFSAERLKGVDSTLKIQPAKLEDSAVYLCASSFEGTGATEAFFGQGTRLTVV.

The rearrangement uses TRBV3-1 (or the pseudogene TRBV3-2) and TRBJ1-2; possible D gene TRBD1, 6 bases. Looked up from germline, CDR1 is LGHDT and CDR2 is YNNKEL (reference sequence). This CDR3 has 14 amino acids. The germline V and J ends were trimmed by 4 bases and 2 bases, with 11 bases remaining between them. In DNA form, the CDR3 reads TGTGCCAGCAGCCGTGGGACACACAACTATGGCTACACCTTC. Amino acid sequence: CASSRGTHNYGYTF.

As to this clone: The sample contains more than one DNA sequence encoding this CDR3. The CDR3 region is CATSRASGNQPQHF. DNA for the CDR3: TGTGCCACCAGCAGAGCTTCGGGTAATCAGCCCCAGCATTTT. The J gene is TRBJ1-5, the V gene TRBV15; D is undetermined. The V and J ends lost 1 base and 4 bases respectively, with 8 bases between them. Germline V gene lookup returns CDR1 LNHNV and CDR2 YYDKDF (reference sequence). CDR3 length: 14 residues.

The rearrangement links TRBV7-9 to TRBJ2-7; 9 bases are shared with TRBD2. CDR1 is SEHNR and CDR2 is FQNEAQ in the germline V gene (reference sequence). The V and J ends lost 5 bases and 7 bases, in that order; junction bases with no gene match: 9. The CDR3 spans 14 residues. The CDR3 sequence is CASSEGLALGEQYF. The CDR3 coding sequence is TGTGCCAGCAGCGAGGGACTAGCTTTGGGAGAGCAGTACTTC.

This chain uses TRBV27 with TRBJ2-7; TRBD2 aligns across 7 bases. V was clipped by 3 bases and J by 3 bases; unmatched bases: 8. Germline V gives CDR1 MNHEY, CDR2 SMNVEV (reference sequence). The CDR3 consists of 15 residues. CDR3 nucleotide sequence: TGTGCCAGCAGTTTGCGGGCGGGAGTATTCTACGAGCAGTACTTC. Residues: CASSLRAGVFYEQYF.

The chain uses TRBV20-1 and TRBJ2-7; 13 nucleotides agree with TRBD2. Trimming removed 3 bases from V and 6 bases from J; junction bases left unmatched: 11. The CDR3 has 16 residues. CDR1 DFQATT and CDR2 SNEGSKA come from the germline V gene (reference sequence). CDR3 sequence (DNA): TGCAGTGCTAGTCCCCCGCCGACTAGCGGGAGGAGCGAGCAGTACTTC. Its translation: CSASPPPTSGRSEQYF.

The CDR3 DNA reads as TGTGCCAGCAGCTTTGGAGACTCTGGAAACACCATATATTTT. Translated: CASSFGDSGNTIYF. The chain combines TRBV11-3 with TRBJ1-3; D gene uncertain. The germline V gene encodes CDR1 SGHNT and CDR2 YENEEA. Between the trimmed V and J ends, which lost 3 bases and 0 bases, there was a span of 6 bases. The CDR3 consists of 14 residues.

This clone appeared a single time. The chain employs TRBV21-1 and TRBJ1-4. TRBV21-1 is recorded as a pseudogene. CDR3 length: 16 residues. The CDR3 reads CASSKELPATNEKLFF. Written as DNA, the CDR3 is TGTGCCAGCAGCAAAGAGTTGCCGGCAACTAATGAAAAACTGTTTTTT.

The rearrangement links TRBV2 to TRBJ2-7; D may be TRBD2 (6 bases). V gave up 11 bases and J gave up 7 bases, with 24 bases separating them. Germline assignment: CDR1 SNHLY and CDR2 FYNNEI. The length of the CDR3 is 14 residues. This CDR3 reads CAGDWEGGPGEQYF. The CDR3, as DNA: TGTGCCGGAGACTGGGAAGGAGGGCCGGGGGAGCAGTACTTC. Supplemented by reference TRBV2 and TRBJ2-7, the full variable domain reads EPEVTQTPSHQVTQMGQEVILRCVPISNHLYFYWYRQILGQKVEFLVSFYNNEISEKSEIFDDQFSVERPDGSNFTLKIRSTKLEDSAMYFCAGDWEGGPGEQYFGPGTRLTVT.

This clone occurred once. The chain recombines TRBV18 with TRBJ2-3, with a weak D call TRBD2 (6 bases). This CDR3 region has 15 residues. V was pared by 0 bases and J by 6 bases, with 13 bases between. Germline CDR1 and CDR2: KGHSH and LQKENI. The CDR3 here is CASSPPRGAGDTQYF. The CDR3 coding sequence is TGTGCCAGCTCACCACCGCGCGGGGCGGGGGATACGCAGTATTTT.